In this sample, the clone carrying this T cell receptor beta chain turned up a few times. The sample is drawn from a study of CD8+CD57+ T cells in acquired aplastic anemia. The wider study: DNA recovered from sorted CD4+ and CD8+ cells had a mean of approximately 3 ug.

Genomic DNA provided the template from which TCR beta VDJ and CDR3 profiles were obtained. MiXCR, applied by TCRdb to the reads, yields one record per CDR3 protein. The repertoire holds some 210,000 distinct CDR3 sequences, with 61% as singletons. The CDR3 runs 13 residues. V shed 4 bases and J shed 8 bases, with 14 bases lying between them. Germline V gives CDR1 MNHEY, CDR2 SMNVEV (reference sequence). V is TRBV27 and J is TRBJ1-2; unclear D gene. Material for sequencing was sorted CD4+, CD8+, or CD8+CD57+ T cells (not recorded which) from PBMCs. The sequence came from a human donor in good health. This chain's CDR3 is CASSSGLAWGYTF. As DNA, the CDR3 is TGTGCCAGCAGTTCGGGGTTAGCCTGGGGCTACACCTTC.